This TCR beta chain emerged from a study of T cell responses to AZD1222 COVID-19 vaccine. Repertoires were generated with immunoSEQ multiplex PCR, while TCRdb's copy carries only in-frame clones and drops some. The table has 150,000 to 200,000 clones, about nine tenths seen once. CDR1 and CDR2 from the germline V gene are SGHDN and FVKESK. The CDR3 runs 15 residues. Between the trimmed V and J ends, which lost 0 bases and 2 bases, there was a span of 11 bases. The starting material was peripheral blood, obtained on day 0 of MenACWY control vaccination. The TCR was taken from an adult in good health. The V and J genes are TRBV14 and TRBJ2-7, with D possibly matching TRBD1 (5 bases). CDR3 protein: CASSQDGAGTYEQYF. The CDR3 region has the DNA TGTGCCAGCAGCCAAGATGGGGCAGGGACCTACGAGCAGTACTTC.